The clone carrying this T cell receptor beta chain was seen only once. Its antigen is still unknown. This sample is part of a study of cytomegalovirus exposure and HLA in healthy donors. Overall study context: The 120 validation repertoires, a later analysis reported, used the same platform as the 600 to 700 repertoires from the first cohort.

The study, taken as a whole, reports: The study put 150 to 200 TCR beta chains on its list as cytomegalovirus-associated. Testing in vitro showed a few CMV-associated chains specific for CMV antigens. Cytomegalovirus status was reportedly diagnosed by the classifier with high sensitivity and specificity.

The CDR3 extends over 14 amino acids. CDR1 MDHEN and CDR2 SYDVKM come from the germline V gene. V gave up 5 bases and J gave up 3 bases; unmatched junction bases: 4. Measured with immunoSEQ multiplex PCR; TCRdb has only the in-frame clones, and not every one. The table includes about 130,000 clones, around 89% detected once. The receptor was derived from a woman between 25 and 40 years old in good health and CMV-seropositive. The chain couples TRBV28 to TRBJ2-7; the match to TRBD1 covers 10 bases. The specimen was PBMCs. CDR3 nucleotides: TGTGCCAGCAGTCCCTGGACAGGGGGCTACGAGCAGTACTTC. It encodes CASSPWTGGYEQYF.